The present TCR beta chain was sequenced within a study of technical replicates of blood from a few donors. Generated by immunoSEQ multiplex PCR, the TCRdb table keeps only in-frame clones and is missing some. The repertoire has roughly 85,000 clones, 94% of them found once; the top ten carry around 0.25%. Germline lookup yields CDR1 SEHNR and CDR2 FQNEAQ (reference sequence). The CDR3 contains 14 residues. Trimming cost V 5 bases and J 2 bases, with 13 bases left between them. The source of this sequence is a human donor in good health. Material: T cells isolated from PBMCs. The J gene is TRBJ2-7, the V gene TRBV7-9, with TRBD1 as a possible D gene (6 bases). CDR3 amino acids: CASSAGQFTYEQYF. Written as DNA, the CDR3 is TGTGCCAGCAGCGCCGGACAGTTTACCTACGAGCAGTACTTC.